The entry below describes one TCR beta chain. Only in-frame clones appear in the TCRdb table, and some are missing; sequencing was by immunoSEQ multiplex PCR. The sample yields about 93,000 clones, approximately 89% seen once. The CDR3 is made up of 16 amino acids. Germline CDR1 LNHDA, CDR2 SQIVND (reference sequence). Losses at the gene ends were 5 bases for V and 6 bases for J; bases not matched to a gene: 15. This sample is part of a study of blood T cell repertoires in COVID-19. The TCR comes from a man between 50 and 59 years old with acute or convalescent COVID-19. Source material: peripheral blood. The V call is TRBV19, the J call TRBJ1-2; 7 bases are shared with TRBD1. CDR3 bases: TGTGCCAGTAGTCTCGTTAACAGGGGATCGGGAGATGGCTACACCTTC. Its translation is CASSLVNRGSGDGYTF.